This T cell receptor (beta chain) appears in the sequencing data of a study of shared clonotypes between healthy human individuals. V lost 0 bases to trimming and J lost 9 bases, with 18 bases between them. This CDR3 has 16 amino acids. Germline CDR1 reads MNHEY; CDR2 reads SVGAGI. Repertoires were generated with immunoSEQ multiplex PCR, while TCRdb's copy carries only in-frame clones and drops some. The table records 2.3 million or so clones, 85% to 95% of them present only once. The material sequenced was naive CD4+ T cells from PBMCs. The subset: CD45RA+ positively selected. This chain connects TRBV6-5 to TRBJ2-1; the D gene is possibly TRBD2 (6 bases). The TCR sequence derives from a man in his late teens or twenties in good health. Some clones in this sample may be carry-over from other donors' samples. CDR3 nucleotides: TGTGCCAGCAGTTACTCCCCGCTGACTAGTATTGGTGAGCAGTTCTTC. Translation: CASSYSPLTSIGEQFF.